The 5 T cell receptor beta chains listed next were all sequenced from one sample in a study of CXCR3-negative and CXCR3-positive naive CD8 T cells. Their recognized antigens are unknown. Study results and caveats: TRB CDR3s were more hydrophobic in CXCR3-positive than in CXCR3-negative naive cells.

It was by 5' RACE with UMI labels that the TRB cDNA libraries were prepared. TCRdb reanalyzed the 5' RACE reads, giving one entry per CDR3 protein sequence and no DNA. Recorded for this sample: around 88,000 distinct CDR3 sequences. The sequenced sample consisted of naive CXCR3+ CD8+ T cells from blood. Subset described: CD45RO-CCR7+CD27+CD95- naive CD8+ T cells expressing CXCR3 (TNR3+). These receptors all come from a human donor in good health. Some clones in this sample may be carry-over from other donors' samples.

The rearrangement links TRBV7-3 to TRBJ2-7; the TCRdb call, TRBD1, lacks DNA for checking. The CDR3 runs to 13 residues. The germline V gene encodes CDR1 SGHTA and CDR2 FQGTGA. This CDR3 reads CASSSGTIYEQYF.

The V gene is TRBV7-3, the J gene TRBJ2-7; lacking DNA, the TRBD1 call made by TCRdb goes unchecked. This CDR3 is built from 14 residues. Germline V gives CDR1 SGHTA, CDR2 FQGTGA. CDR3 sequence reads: CASSLTGAGDEQYF. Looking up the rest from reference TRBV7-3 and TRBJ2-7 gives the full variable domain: GAGVSQTPSNKVTEKGKYVELRCDPISGHTALYWYRQSLGQGPEFLIYFQGTGAADDSGLPNDRFFAVRPEGSVSTLKIQRTERGDSAVYLCASSLTGAGDEQYFGPGTRLTVT.

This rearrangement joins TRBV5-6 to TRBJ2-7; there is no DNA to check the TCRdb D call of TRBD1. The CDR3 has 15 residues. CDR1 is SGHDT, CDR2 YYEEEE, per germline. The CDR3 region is CASSEQGGVFYEQYF.

The CDR3 sequence: CSVEVSYEQYF. The chain couples TRBV29-1 to TRBJ2-7. The CDR3 is made up of 11 amino acids. CDR1 is SQVTM, CDR2 ANQGSEA, per germline.

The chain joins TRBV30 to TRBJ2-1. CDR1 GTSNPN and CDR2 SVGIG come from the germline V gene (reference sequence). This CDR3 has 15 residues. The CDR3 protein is CAWSVSVDPYNEQFF.